This TCR beta chain was profiled in a study of early T cells in non-severe SARS-CoV-2 infection. Study-wide background: Sequenced material consisted of bulk RNA (from unsorted whole blood), and chains were unpaired.

Germline-derived CDR1 and CDR2 are DFQATT and SNEGSKA (reference sequence). J lost 4 bases, V lost 4 bases, and 10 bases had no gene match. This CDR3 is 15 amino acids long. Findings and limits, study-wide: The VDJdb matching leaned toward anti-spike CD8 responses and overlooked private and CD4 specificities.

Each cDNA molecule carried a unique molecular identifier. TCRdb ran MiXCR on the 5' RACE reads and lists one entry per CDR3 protein. The data contain approximately 77,000 distinct CDR3 sequences, roughly 4.7% of them singletons. This clonotype was seen repeatedly, ten times or more. What it recognizes is unknown. V gene TRBV20-1 combines with J gene TRBJ2-3; 8 nucleotides align to TRBD2. The sample was whole blood, taken at baseline. This TCR was recovered from an adult who was a healthcare worker with PCR-confirmed SARS-CoV-2 infection or an uninfected control (not recorded which). The CDR3 DNA sequence: TGCAGTGCTATTCGGACTAGCCGTTCAGCAGATACGCAGTATTTT. Amino acids: CSAIRTSRSADTQYF.